The clone carrying this T cell receptor beta chain was seen once. TCRdb passed the RT-PCR reads through MiXCR, listing each CDR3 protein once. The data hold about 57,000 distinct CDR3 sequences, with 13% observed a single time. Germline-derived CDR1 and CDR2 are LNHDA and SQIVND (reference sequence). V was clipped by 4 bases and J by 6 bases, with 16 bases between them. The CDR3 is 14 residues long. This specimen comes from a study of patients and donors after allogeneic stem cell transplantation. This sequence originates from a human donor who was either an allogeneic HSCT recipient or a stem cell or donor lymphocyte infusion donor (not recorded which). It is not recorded whose cells these are; they may come from a transplant donor. The chain uses TRBV19 and TRBJ2-7; D is possibly TRBD1 (6 bases). Sequences were obtained from blood, either unsorted or a sorted T cell fraction (not recorded which). CDR3 sequence reads: CASSKGHGVIEQYF. The CDR3 DNA is TGTGCCAGTAGTAAGGGACACGGGGTGATCGAGCAGTACTTC.